Listed here is a single T cell receptor beta chain. Its cognate antigen is unknown. The CDR3 has 13 residues. Trimming left V 4 bases short and J 3 bases short, with 10 bases between. Germline loops: CDR1 SGDLS, CDR2 YYNGEE. Each TCR cDNA molecule bore a unique molecular identifier. TCRdb called the 5' RACE reads again in MiXCR, with one record for every CDR3 protein. This table holds about 17,000 distinct CDR3 sequences, 20% to 25% found once. These data are taken from a study of spatial heterogeneity in lung cancer. Background on the study: Consistently, beta-chain sequences turned up in larger numbers than alpha-chain sequences did. General study results and limits: The appearance of ubiquitous expanded tumor TCRs in blood was greater at resection than follow-up.

As to time point: sample taken at primary tumor resection. Unsorted tumor, nontumor lung tissue or cryopreserved PBMC supplied the whole RNA. Samples came from 72 TRACERx patients with untreated early-stage lung cancer. The TCR sequence derives from a female donor with early-stage non-small cell lung cancer. Sequences were derived from PBMCs, sampled at surgery. The chain has TRBV9 and TRBJ1-1; no firm D call. In DNA, the CDR3 is TGTGCCAGCAGCCGACGACTGTACACTGAAGCTTTCTTT. Translated: CASSRRLYTEAFF.